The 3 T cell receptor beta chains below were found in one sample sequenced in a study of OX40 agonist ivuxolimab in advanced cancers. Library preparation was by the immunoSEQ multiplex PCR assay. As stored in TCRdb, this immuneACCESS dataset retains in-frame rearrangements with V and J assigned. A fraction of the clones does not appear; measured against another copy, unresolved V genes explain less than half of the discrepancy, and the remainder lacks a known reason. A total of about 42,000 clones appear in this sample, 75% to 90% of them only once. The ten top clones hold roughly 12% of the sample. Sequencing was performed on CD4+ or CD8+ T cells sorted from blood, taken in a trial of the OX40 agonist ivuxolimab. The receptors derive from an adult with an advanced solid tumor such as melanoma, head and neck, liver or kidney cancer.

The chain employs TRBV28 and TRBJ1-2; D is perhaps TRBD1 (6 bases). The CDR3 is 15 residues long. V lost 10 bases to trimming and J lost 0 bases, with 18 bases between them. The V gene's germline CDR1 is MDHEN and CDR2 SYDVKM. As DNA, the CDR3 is TGTGCCACCTTCCTTCGGACAGTGACTAACTATGGCTACACCTTC. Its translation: CATFLRTVTNYGYTF.

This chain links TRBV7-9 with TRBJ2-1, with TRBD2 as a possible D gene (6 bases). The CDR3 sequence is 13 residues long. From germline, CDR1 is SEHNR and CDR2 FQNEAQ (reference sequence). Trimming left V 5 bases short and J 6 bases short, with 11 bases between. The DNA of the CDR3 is TGTGCCAGCAGCCCGCAGGGACTCAATGAGCAGTTCTTC. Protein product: CASSPQGLNEQFF.

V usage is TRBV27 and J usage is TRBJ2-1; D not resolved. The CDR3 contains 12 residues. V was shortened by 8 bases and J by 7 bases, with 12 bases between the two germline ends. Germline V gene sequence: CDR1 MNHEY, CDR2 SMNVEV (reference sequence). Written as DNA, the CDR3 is TGTGCCAGCGGGCTGCGCGATAATGAGCAGTTCTTC. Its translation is CASGLRDNEQFF.